Detailed here is one T cell receptor beta chain. The repertoire was sequenced with immunoSEQ multiplex PCR; TCRdb's copy has only in-frame clones and lacks some. The sample consists of some 49,000 clones, 90% of them appearing once. These data originate in a study of blood T cell repertoires in COVID-19. Across the study: COVID-19 samples from acute and convalescent phases originated in the United States, Italy and Spain. T cells, B-cell-depleted T cells, or PBMCs supplied cDNA or gDNA.

The V and J ends lost 0 bases and 2 bases respectively, with 9 bases between them. This CDR3 has 14 amino acids. CDR1 and CDR2 (germline): SGHRS, YFSETQ. This TCR was recovered from a man aged 65 to 79 with active COVID-19. The rearrangement links TRBV5-1 to TRBJ2-7; D remains unclear. Sequenced sample: peripheral blood. CDR3 sequence: CASSLAVGPYEQYF. CDR3 DNA sequence: TGCGCCAGCAGCTTGGCCGTGGGCCCCTACGAGCAGTACTTC.